Presented here are 13 T cell receptor beta chains from one specimen sequenced in a study of human T cells and chemical hapten exposure. TCRdb re-derived calls from the RACE reads in MiXCR, one entry per CDR3 protein. The data hold 84,000 or so distinct CDR3 sequences, with 8.5% observed a single time. The sample's time point: pre-sensitization, week 0. The treatment: therapeutic diphenylcyclopropenone sensitization with weekly scalp DPC. This specimen consisted of whole blood, obtained in connection with sensitization to the hapten diphenylcyclopropenone (DPC). The origin of the receptors is a middle-aged man with alopecia areata. Some clones in this sample may be carry-over from other donors' samples.

In this sample, this clonotype turned up a few times. The gene calls are TRBV6-6 and TRBJ2-1; either TRBD1 or TRBD2 may supply D (5 bases each). V shed 6 bases and J shed 6 bases, with 15 bases lying between them. CDR3 size: 14 residues. Germline CDR1 reads MNHNY; CDR2 reads SVGAGI (reference sequence). Here the CDR3 reads CASSPRKGSNEQFF. The CDR3 DNA reads as TGTGCCAGCAGCCCAAGGAAGGGGAGCAATGAGCAGTTCTTC.

This clonotype was detected a few times. The chain employs TRBV10-3 and TRBJ2-7; D might be TRBD1 (6 bases). The V and J ends lost 0 bases and 6 bases respectively, with 12 bases between them. Germline V gene lookup returns CDR1 ENHRY and CDR2 SYGVKD. The CDR3 covers 14 residues. CDR3 in amino acids: CAISESLGAGEQYV. The CDR3 nucleotides read TGTGCCATCAGTGAGTCTTTGGGGGCTGGCGAGCAGTACGTC.

The V call is TRBV7-2, the J call TRBJ2-1; 8 bases agree with TRBD2. Germline values: CDR1 SGHTA, CDR2 FQGNSA. The CDR3 consists of 17 residues. The V gene end was trimmed by 1 base and the J gene end by 6 bases; junction bases not matched to a gene: 11. CDR3 in DNA: TGTGCCAGCAGCTTAGGGGTTAGCGGGGCCTATACCAATGAGCAGTTCTTC. As protein: CASSLGVSGAYTNEQFF. The full variable domain, completed using reference TRBV7-2 and TRBJ2-1, is GAGVSQSPSNKVTEKGKDVELRCDPISGHTALYWYRQSLGQGLEFLIYFQGNSAPDKSGLPSDRFSAERTGGSVSTLTIQRTQQEDSAVYLCASSLGVSGAYTNEQFFGPGTRLTVL.

The count of this clonotype is one. The rearrangement joins TRBV11-2 to TRBJ2-7, with D unresolved. The CDR3 runs to 14 residues. V lost 5 bases and J lost 0, with 11 bases in between. Per the germline V gene, CDR1 is SGHAT and CDR2 is FQNNGV. This chain's CDR3 is CASSISLGSYEQYF. CDR3 in DNA: TGTGCCAGCAGCATTTCCTTAGGCTCCTACGAGCAGTACTTC.

This clonotype was seen repeatedly, ten times or more. V usage is TRBV14 and J usage is TRBJ2-7; D might be TRBD1 (6 bases). The CDR3 runs 15 residues. In germline, CDR1 is SGHDN, CDR2 FVKESK. Between the trimmed V and J ends, which lost 1 base and 2 bases, there was a span of 12 bases. For the CDR3, the DNA is TGTGCCAGCAGCCAAGGCCCAGGGGCGACCTACGAGCAGTACTTC. Its protein is CASSQGPGATYEQYF.

Points on this clonotype: Being one base from a much bigger clone, this may be a read error. This chain joins TRBV6-2 or TRBV6-3 and TRBJ2-1; D remains unclear. The CDR3 has 15 residues. Per germline, CDR1 MNHEY and CDR2 SVGEGT. CDR3 in amino acids: CASSYSAEPYNKQFF. The CDR3 DNA follows: TGTGCCAGCAGTTACTCGGCGGAACCCTACAATAAGCAGTTCTTC.

Ten or more counts support this clonotype. The J gene is TRBJ1-5, the V gene TRBV28; tentative D call: TRBD1 (5 bases). Germline CDR1 MDHEN, CDR2 SYDVKM. The CDR3 covers 14 residues. The V and J ends lost 5 bases and 7 bases respectively, with 15 bases between them. Here the CDR3 reads CASSPRGRRQPQHF. The CDR3 bases are TGTGCCAGCAGTCCCCGGGGCCGAAGGCAGCCCCAGCATTTT.

The table lists this clonotype with many counts. The CDR3 loop is CASCHGRTDTQYF. CDR3 nucleotides: TGTGCCAGCTGCCACGGAAGAACAGATACGCAGTATTTT. The V call is TRBV27, the J call TRBJ2-3; no firm D call. The CDR3 contains 13 residues. Germline values: CDR1 MNHEY, CDR2 SMNVEV (reference sequence). V was trimmed by 8 bases and J by 3 bases, leaving 12 bases between them.

For this clonotype: This sequence may be a read error, since a much larger clone differs from it by one base. The chain links TRBV13 to TRBJ1-1; maybe TRBD1 (5 bases). CDR3 length: 14 residues. Germline V gene sequence: CDR1 PRHDT, CDR2 FYEKMQ (reference sequence). CDR3 sequence: CGSLQGVANTEAFF. The CDR3 DNA is TGTGGCAGCCTACAAGGGGTCGCGAACACTGAAGCTTTCTTT.

This clonotype was detected a few times. The chain couples TRBV10-3 to TRBJ2-3, with D perhaps TRBD2 (5 bases). The germline V gene has CDR1 ENHRY and CDR2 SYGVKD. CDR3 length: 12 residues. Trimming shortened V by 8 bases and J by 5 bases, and 11 bases separated the two germline ends. The CDR3 here is CAIRSGRDTQYF. DNA for the CDR3: TGTGCCATCCGGTCGGGAAGAGATACGCAGTATTTT.

This clonotype was seen ten or more times. This chain connects TRBV11-2 to TRBJ2-4, with TRBD1 matching 7 bases. The V and J ends lost 5 bases and 0 bases, in that order; junction bases with no gene match: 7. The length of the CDR3 is 16 residues. CDR1 is SGHAT and CDR2 is FQNNGV in the germline V gene. The CDR3 DNA is TGTGCCAGCAGCCATGGGGACAGACTAGCCAAAAACATTCAGTACTTC. Amino acid sequence: CASSHGDRLAKNIQYF. The whole variable domain, remainder taken from reference TRBV11-2 and TRBJ2-4, is EAGVAQSPRYKIIEKRQSVAFWCNPISGHATLYWYQQILGQGPKLLIQFQNNGVVDDSQLPKDRFSAERLKGVDSTLKIQPAKLEDSAVYLCASSHGDRLAKNIQYFGAGTRLSVL.

Only a few counts were recorded for this clonotype. The rearrangement uses TRBV13 and TRBJ2-7, with D perhaps matching TRBD2 (7 bases). The CDR3 contains 14 residues. Trimming pared 3 bases from V and 3 bases from J, leaving 12 bases between. In germline, CDR1 is PRHDT, CDR2 FYEKMQ (reference sequence). The CDR3: CASSLGGGGYEQYV. The CDR3 DNA reads TGTGCCAGCAGCTTGGGCGGGGGCGGCTACGAGCAGTACGTC.

This clonotype was recorded at least ten times. The rearrangement joins TRBV11-2 to TRBJ1-1; weak D call: TRBD1 (5 bases). This CDR3 is 12 amino acids long. CDR1 and CDR2 (germline): SGHAT, FQNNGV. The germline V and J ends were trimmed by 1 base and 6 bases, with 6 bases remaining between them. CDR3 sequence reads: CASSLGQPEAFF. DNA of the CDR3: TGTGCCAGCAGCTTAGGACAGCCTGAAGCTTTCTTT.